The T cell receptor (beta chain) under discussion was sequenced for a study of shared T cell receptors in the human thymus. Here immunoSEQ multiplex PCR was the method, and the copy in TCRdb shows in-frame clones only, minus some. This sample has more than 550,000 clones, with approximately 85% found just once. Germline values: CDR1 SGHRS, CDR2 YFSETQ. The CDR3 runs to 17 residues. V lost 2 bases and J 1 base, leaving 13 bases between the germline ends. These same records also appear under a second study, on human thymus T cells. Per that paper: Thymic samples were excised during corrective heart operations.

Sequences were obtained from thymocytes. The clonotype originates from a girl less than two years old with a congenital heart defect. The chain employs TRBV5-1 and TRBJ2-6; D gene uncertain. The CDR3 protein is CASSLRCWSSGANVLTF. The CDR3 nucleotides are TGCGCCAGCAGCTTACGGTGTTGGTCATCTGGGGCCAACGTCCTGACTTTC. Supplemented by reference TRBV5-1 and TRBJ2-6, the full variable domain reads KAGVTQTPRYLIKTRGQQVTLSCSPISGHRSVSWYQQTPGQGLQFLFEYFSETQRNKGNFPGRFSGRQFSNSRSEMNVSTLELGDSALYLCASSLRCWSSGANVLTFGAGSRLTVL.